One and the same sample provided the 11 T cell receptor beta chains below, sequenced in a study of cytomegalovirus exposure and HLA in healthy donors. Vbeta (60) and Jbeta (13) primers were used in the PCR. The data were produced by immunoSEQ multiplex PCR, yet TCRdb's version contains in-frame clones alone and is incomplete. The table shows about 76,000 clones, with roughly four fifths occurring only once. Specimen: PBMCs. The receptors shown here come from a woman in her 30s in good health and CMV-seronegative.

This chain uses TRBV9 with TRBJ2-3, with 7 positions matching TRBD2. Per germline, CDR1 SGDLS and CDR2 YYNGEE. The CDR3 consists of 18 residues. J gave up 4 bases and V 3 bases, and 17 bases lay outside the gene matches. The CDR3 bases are TGTGCCAGCAGCGCCCATCATGGGACGGGAGGTTTGGCAGATACGCAGTATTTT. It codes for CASSAHHGTGGLADTQYF.

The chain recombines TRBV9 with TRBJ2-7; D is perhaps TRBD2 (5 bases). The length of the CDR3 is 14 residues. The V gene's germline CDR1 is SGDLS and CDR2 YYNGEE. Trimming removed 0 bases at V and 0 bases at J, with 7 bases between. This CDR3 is CASSVGTYSYEQYF. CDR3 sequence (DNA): TGTGCCAGCAGCGTAGGGACTTACTCCTACGAGCAGTACTTC.

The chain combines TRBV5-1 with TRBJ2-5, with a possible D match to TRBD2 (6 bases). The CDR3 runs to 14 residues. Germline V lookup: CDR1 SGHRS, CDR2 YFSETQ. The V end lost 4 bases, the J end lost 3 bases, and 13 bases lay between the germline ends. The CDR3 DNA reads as TGCGCCAGCAGCCAAACTAGCTCGAAAGAGACCCAGTACTTC. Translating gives CASSQTSSKETQYF.

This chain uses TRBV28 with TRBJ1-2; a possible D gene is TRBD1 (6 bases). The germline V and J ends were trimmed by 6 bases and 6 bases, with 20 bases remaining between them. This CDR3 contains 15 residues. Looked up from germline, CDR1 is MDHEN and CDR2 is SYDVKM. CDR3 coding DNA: TGTGCCAGCAGCGATCGGGGGGCGCGGGTCGATGGCTACACCTTC. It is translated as CASSDRGARVDGYTF.

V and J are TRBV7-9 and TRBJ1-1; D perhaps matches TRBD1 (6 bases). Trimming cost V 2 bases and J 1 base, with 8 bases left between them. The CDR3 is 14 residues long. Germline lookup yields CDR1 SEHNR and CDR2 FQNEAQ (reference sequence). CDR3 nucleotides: TGTGCCAGCAGCTTACAGACAGGGAACACTGAAGCTTTCTTT. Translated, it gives CASSLQTGNTEAFF.

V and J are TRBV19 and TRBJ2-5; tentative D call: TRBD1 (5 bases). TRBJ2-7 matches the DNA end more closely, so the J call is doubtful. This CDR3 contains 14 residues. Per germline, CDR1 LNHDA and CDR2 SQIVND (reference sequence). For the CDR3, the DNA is TGTGCCAGTAGGCTGACAGACAGCTCCTACGAGCAGTACTTC. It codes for CASRLTDSSYEQYF.

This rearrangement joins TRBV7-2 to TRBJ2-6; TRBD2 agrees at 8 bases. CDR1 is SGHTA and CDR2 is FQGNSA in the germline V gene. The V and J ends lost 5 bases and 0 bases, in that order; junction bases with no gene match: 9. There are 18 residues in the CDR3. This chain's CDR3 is CASSQPSGSDSGANVLTF. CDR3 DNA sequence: TGTGCCAGCAGCCAACCTAGCGGGTCCGACTCTGGGGCCAACGTCCTGACTTTC.

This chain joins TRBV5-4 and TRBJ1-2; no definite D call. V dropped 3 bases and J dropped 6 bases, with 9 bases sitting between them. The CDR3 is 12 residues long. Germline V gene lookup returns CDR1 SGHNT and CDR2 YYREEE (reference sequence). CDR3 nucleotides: TGTGCCAGCAGCTCCCGGGATGATGGCTACACCTTC. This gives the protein CASSSRDDGYTF.

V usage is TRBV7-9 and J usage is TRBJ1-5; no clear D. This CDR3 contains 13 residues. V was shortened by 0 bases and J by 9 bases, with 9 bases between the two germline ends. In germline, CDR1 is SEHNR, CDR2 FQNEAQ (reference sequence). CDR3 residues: CASSLAAEGPQHF. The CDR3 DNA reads TGTGCCAGCAGCTTAGCGGCCGAGGGGCCCCAGCATTTT.

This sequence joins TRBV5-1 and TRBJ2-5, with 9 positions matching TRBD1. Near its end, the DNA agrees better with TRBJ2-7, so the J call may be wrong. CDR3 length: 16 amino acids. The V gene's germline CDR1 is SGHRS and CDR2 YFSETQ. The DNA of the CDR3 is TGCGCCAGCAGCTTACAGCCGGGACAGGGAACCTACGAGCAGTACTTC. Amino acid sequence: CASSLQPGQGTYEQYF.

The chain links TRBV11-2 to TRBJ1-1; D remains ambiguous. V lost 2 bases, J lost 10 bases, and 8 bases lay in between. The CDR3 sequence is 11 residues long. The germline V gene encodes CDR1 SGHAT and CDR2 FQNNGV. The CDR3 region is CASSLKASAFF. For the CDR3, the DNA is TGTGCCAGCAGCTTAAAAGCTTCAGCTTTCTTT.